This TCR beta chain was sequenced during a study of cytomegalovirus exposure and HLA in healthy donors (dated 2017 in TCRdb). Looking at the study overall: The roughly 670 repertoires of the first cohort and the 95 to 150 validation repertoires were produced on the same platform, according to a later analysis. To predict cytomegalovirus infection status, the study combined high-throughput TCR immunosequencing, statistical association of individual TCRs with disease status, and machine learning. The study aimed to test whether signatures of past pathogen exposure could be identified by cataloging public T cell receptors. In addition to the first cohort of roughly 670 subjects, a separate validation cohort of 120 different subjects was used. The study at large found these results: While some public TCRs were present in many individuals, most TCR sequences turned up only very rarely across donors. A later analysis found that TCRs clustered in the first cohort also tended to co-occur in the approximately 120 validation repertoires, with more than 90% of cluster scores above 0. The study gave a list of some 150 TCR beta chains associated with cytomegalovirus. The classifier was reported to diagnose cytomegalovirus status with high specificity and sensitivity in both the original and validation cohorts. It was suggested by the authors that the approach could potentially be generalized to other disease states and immunological phenotypes. A later analysis lacked HLA typing for the validation cohort, so it scored co-occurrence in that cohort across all 130 or so repertoires. In vitro tests confirmed that three of the cytomegalovirus-associated TCR beta chains recognize cytomegalovirus antigens.

Points on this clone: Its specific antigen is unknown. Per-nucleotide qualities are absent, and no much larger clonotype sits a single base away.

Library construction relied on the immunoSEQ multiplex PCR assay. Under the source paper's analysis protocol: A statistical classification framework was built to diagnose cytomegalovirus status from the catalog of TCR beta chain sequences. TCRdb re-hosts the immuneACCESS table, in-frame sequences only. Its copies lack some clones; in the studies checked, an unresolved V gene accounts for under half of them, and the cause for the rest is not known. V and J calls plus clone size are reproduced from that table; the DNA served to infer D and trimming. Present in this sample are 200,000 to 250,000 clones, around four fifths of which were seen just once. In total, the top ten clones hold 5.5% to 7% of the sample. Separate from the roughly 650-subject first cohort, the validation cohort of 90 to 150 subjects was the group to which the donors belonged. V and J lose 5 bases and 2 bases, and a span of 14 bases separates them. The CDR3, cysteine through phenylalanine, is 15 amino acids long. The retained sequence is limited to the CDR3, 45 bases, with the frame set at the first base. The germline V gene (reference sequence) gives CDR1 as SSHAT and CDR2 as FNYEAQ.

The sequence was obtained from a woman in her late teens or twenties in good health and CMV-seronegative. The V and J genes are TRBV7-7 and TRBJ2-3; a confident D gene designation cannot be given. Sequenced material: PBMCs. The DNA sequence is TGTGCCAGCAGCCCGACGGACGGAACCACAGATACGCAGTATTTT. The translation is CASSPTDGTTDTQYF.